A single sample gave rise to the 7 T cell receptor beta chains below, sequenced in a study of CD8+CD57+ T cells in acquired aplastic anemia. The study profiled TCR beta VDJ and CDR3 using genomic DNA as template. TCRdb processed the reads anew with MiXCR; each CDR3 protein has one entry. The table shows fewer than 200,000 distinct CDR3 sequences, with 45% to 55% occurring only once. Patients sequenced had flow cytometry evidence of CD8+CD57+ cell expansion. Sequences were obtained from sorted CD4+, CD8+, or CD8+CD57+ T cells (not recorded which) from PBMCs. The receptors here all came from a human donor with aplastic anemia.

This clonotype occurred many times. The chain links TRBV2 to TRBJ2-7; unclear D gene. V lost 8 bases to trimming and J lost 7 bases, with 18 bases between them. The CDR3 sequence is 13 residues long. Germline-derived CDR1 and CDR2 are SNHLY and FYNNEI. The CDR3 sequence: CASSIDGLYEQYF. In DNA, the CDR3 is TGTGCCAGCTCAATCGACGGGTTGTATGAGCAGTACTTC.

This chain joins TRBV24-1 and TRBJ2-5, with D maybe TRBD2 (5 bases). Germline CDR1 is KGHDR and CDR2 is SFDVKD. V dropped 1 base and J dropped 3 bases, with 11 bases sitting between them. The CDR3 contains 15 residues. The CDR3 DNA sequence: TGTGCCACCAGTGATTTAGGGAGCTGGGAAGAGACCCAGTACTTC. Protein product: CATSDLGSWEETQYF.

CDR3 nucleotide sequence: TGCAGTGCTCCTAGCGGATCCAGGGGGAACCATCAGCCCCAGCATTTT. It encodes CSAPSGSRGNHQPQHF. This sequence joins TRBV20-1 and TRBJ1-5, with 7 bases lining up with TRBD1. Per germline, CDR1 DFQATT and CDR2 SNEGSKA (reference sequence). The CDR3 has 16 amino acids. V lost 5 bases, J lost 5 bases, and 15 bases stayed unmatched.

The V call is TRBV29-1, the J call TRBJ1-3; D unresolved. CDR1 SQVTM and CDR2 ANQGSEA come from the germline V gene. The CDR3 is 12 residues long. V lost 5 bases, J lost 3 bases, and 8 bases lay in between. The CDR3 sequence is CSVREVGNTIYF. The CDR3 region has the DNA TGCAGCGTTAGGGAGGTTGGAAACACCATATATTTT.

This clonotype was seen at least ten times. V gene TRBV7-8 combines with J gene TRBJ2-6; TRBD2 aligns across 9 bases. This CDR3 spans 18 amino acids. Per the germline V gene, CDR1 is SGHVS and CDR2 is FQNEAQ. V was pared by 4 bases and J by 1 base, with 8 bases of the junction left unmatched. The DNA of the CDR3 is TGTGCCAGCAGCTCCTCCGGGACTAGCCTTTCTGGGGCCAACGTCCTGACTTTC. Its translation is CASSSSGTSLSGANVLTF.

This clonotype occurred many times. The chain joins TRBV19 to TRBJ1-5; 9 bases are a match to TRBD1. From germline, CDR1 is LNHDA and CDR2 SQIVND (reference sequence). There are 15 residues in the CDR3. V shed 7 bases, J shed 5 bases, and the junction held 9 bases outside the gene matches. The CDR3 reads CASNPTGGGDQPQHF. Written as DNA, the CDR3 is TGTGCCAGTAACCCGACAGGGGGAGGCGATCAGCCCCAGCATTTT. Full variable domain (rest looked up from reference TRBV19 and TRBJ1-5): DGGITQSPKYLFRKEGQNVTLSCEQNLNHDAMYWYRQDPGQGLRLIYYSQIVNDFQKGDIAEGYSVSREKKESFPLTVTSAQKNPTAFYLCASNPTGGGDQPQHFGDGTRLSIL.

This clonotype was detected many times. This chain joins TRBV2 and TRBJ1-5, with D maybe TRBD1 (5 bases). Trimming removed 5 bases at V and 3 bases at J, with 11 bases between. Germline V gene lookup returns CDR1 SNHLY and CDR2 FYNNEI. The CDR3 contains 14 residues. In DNA, the CDR3 is TGTGCCAGCAGTCGGGGACGGGACAATCAGCCCCAGCATTTT. This sequence encodes CASSRGRDNQPQHF.